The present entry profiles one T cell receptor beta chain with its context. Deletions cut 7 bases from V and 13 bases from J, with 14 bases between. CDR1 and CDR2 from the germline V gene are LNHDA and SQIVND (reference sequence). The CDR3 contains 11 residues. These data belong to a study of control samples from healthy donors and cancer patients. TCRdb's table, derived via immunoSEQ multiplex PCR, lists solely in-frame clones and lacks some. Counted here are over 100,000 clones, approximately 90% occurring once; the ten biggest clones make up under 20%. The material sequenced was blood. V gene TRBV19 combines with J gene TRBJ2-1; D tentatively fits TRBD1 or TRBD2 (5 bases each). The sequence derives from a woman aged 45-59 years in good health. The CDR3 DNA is TGTGCCAGTACCTCGGGACGAACTCAGTTCTTC. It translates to CASTSGRTQFF.